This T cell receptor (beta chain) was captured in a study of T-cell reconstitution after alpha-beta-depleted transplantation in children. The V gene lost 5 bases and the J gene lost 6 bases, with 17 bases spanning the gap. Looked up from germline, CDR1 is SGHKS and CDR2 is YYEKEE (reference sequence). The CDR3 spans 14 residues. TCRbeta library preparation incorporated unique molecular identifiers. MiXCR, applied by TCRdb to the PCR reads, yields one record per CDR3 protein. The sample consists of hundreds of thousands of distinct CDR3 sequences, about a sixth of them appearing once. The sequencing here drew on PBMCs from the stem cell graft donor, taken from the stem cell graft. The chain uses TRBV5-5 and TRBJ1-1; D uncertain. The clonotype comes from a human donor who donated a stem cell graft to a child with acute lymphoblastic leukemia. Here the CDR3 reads CASSYYRAGSEAFF. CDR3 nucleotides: TGTGCCAGCAGTTATTACAGAGCTGGCTCTGAAGCTTTCTTT.